This T cell receptor (beta chain) was documented in a study of Graves' ophthalmopathy and Graves' hyperthyroidism (dated 2018 in TCRdb). Regarding the study in general: Peripheral blood was collected before any treatment was given, at the time of initial diagnosis. The study used TCR beta repertoire signatures to distinguish Graves' ophthalmopathy from Graves' hyperthyroidism and to predict progression to ophthalmopathy. In total, 135 blood samples were TCR-sequenced: roughly 45 ophthalmopathy, over 70 hyperthyroidism and about 17 hyperthyroidism-to-ophthalmopathy patients. To explore V-J signatures that separate ophthalmopathy from hyperthyroidism, a discovery set of 95 to 100 patients was enrolled, consisting of fewer than 45 with ophthalmopathy and about 60 with stable hyperthyroidism. For independent validation, a separate cohort was made up of around 18 hyperthyroidism patients plus 17 patients who later progressed from hyperthyroidism to ophthalmopathy. T-cell repertoires of thyroid tissue and blood were compared in about 6 hyperthyroidism patients. Once sampling was done, hyperthyroidism patients were given methimazole at a starting dose of 30 mg daily, while ophthalmopathy patients were given high-dose intravenous methylprednisolone. What the research found in general, with its limitations: Among expanded thyroid clonotypes with frequency above 0.001, most also showed up in blood, which suggests that blood repertoires may reflect the thyroid immune response. Ophthalmopathy was separated from stable hyperthyroidism by the 13-signature model with about 88% sensitivity and 81% to 84% specificity in cross-validation and with 80%/75% in the test set. Sample size was not predetermined statistically, and investigators were not blinded to group allocation. In validation, the model predicted ophthalmopathy progression with about 70% sensitivity and 72% to 80% specificity; fewer than 15 predicted patients were CT-confirmed with GO in a median of around 6 months.

TCR beta CDR3 regions were amplified from RNA transcripts for repertoire sequencing. The first round of RT-PCR was done with HTBI primers and the Qiagen OneStep RT-PCR kit, and was followed by a second round of multiplex PCR, then size selection and purification. Sequencing of the libraries was carried out on an Illumina HiSeq2000 in paired-end mode with 100 bp reads. The published analysis was carried out like this. SOAPnuke was used to process the reads, throwing out any read that had adapters, had uncalled bases, had a mean Phred below 15, or lacked an exact constant-primer or identifier match. High-quality paired reads were merged with COPE v1.2.5. Clonotypes were defined as unique nucleotide sequences and were aligned to IMGT TRB V, D and J references using MiTCR v1.1. The analysis was limited to V-J combinations with a frequency above 0.0001, which together covered 99.2% of the repertoires. For each V-J combination, a TCR clonal expansion and chaos score was defined as the ratio of F50 clonal expansion to chaos observed in the TCRdist matrix. Welch's t-statistics and random forest were used to narrow the features down to more than 10 V-J combinations, which were then fed into a naive Bayes classifier. The Morisita-Horn index was used to measure how similar the thyroid and blood repertoires were. TCRdb reanalyzed the raw reads on its own, using fastp at Q25 for trimming and MiXCR for clone calling, and kept in-frame beta chains. Each entry merges the rows of one CDR3 protein and shows their most common DNA and genes. These V and J calls rely on TCRdb rather than the paper's analysis. This sample has under 350,000 distinct CDR3 sequences in its table, and 17% of those were observed once. Roughly an eighth of the sample lies in the top ten.

Based on the germline V gene, the CDR1 and CDR2 sequences are MNHNS and SASEGT. V loses 5 bases, J loses 6 bases, and the germline ends lie 13 bases apart. The CDR3 numbers 13 residues from cysteine through phenylalanine. The retained sequence is limited to the CDR3, 39 bases, with the frame set at the first base. Notes on this clonotype: Its antigen target is currently unknown. No base-level quality is on record; no much larger clone is a single base apart.

Ophthalmopathy patients had moderately to severely active disease, Clinical Activity Score of at least 3, NOSPECS grade of at least 4, and disease duration under 3 months. Anyone with other autoimmune diseases, uncontrolled infections, pregnancy or lactation was excluded from the study. Diagnosis relied on clinical symptoms, serum thyroxine, TRAb, thyroid ultrasound and orbital computed tomography. PBMCs were isolated from about 9 ml of fresh peripheral blood by Ficoll-Paque density gradient centrifugation. Trizol reagent was used to extract the total RNA, and its quality was then checked on an Agilent 2100 Bioanalyzer.

Sequenced input: peripheral blood. This TCR came from an adult man with Graves' ophthalmopathy. The sequence joins TRBV6-1 to TRBJ1-2; no D gene can be assigned with confidence. The nucleotide sequence is TGTGCCAGCAGTCGGTGGCGGGATAATGGCTACACCTTC. This gives the protein CASSRWRDNGYTF.